Here is one T cell receptor (beta chain) with its context. These data come from a study of human T cells and chemical hapten exposure. Time point defined: patch test 2, 6 weeks after DPC sensitization. Treatment: therapeutic diphenylcyclopropenone sensitization with weekly scalp DPC. TCRdb used MiXCR to reprocess the RACE reads, holding one entry per CDR3 protein. The data show about 50,000 distinct CDR3 sequences, with 9.9% seen just once and less than 2% held by the top ten. CDR1 and CDR2 from the germline V gene are SGHDT and YYEEEE. CDR3 length: 15 residues. V lost 4 bases and J lost 7, with 20 bases in between.

The specimen was whole blood, collected in connection with sensitization to the hapten diphenylcyclopropenone (DPC). This chain connects TRBV5-6 to TRBJ1-1; D unclear. The sequence derives from a woman aged 50 to 65 with alopecia areata. Some clones in this sample may be carry-over from other donors' samples. The DNA of the CDR3 is TGTGCCAGCAGCCAACCCCCGGGATCCTCCTTTGAAGCTTTCTTT. It translates to CASSQPPGSSFEAFF. The full variable domain, completed using reference TRBV5-6 and TRBJ1-1, is DAGVTQSPTHLIKTRGQQVTLRCSPKSGHDTVSWYQQALGQGPQFIFQYYEEEERQRGNFPDRFSGHQFPNYSSELNVNALLLGDSALYLCASSQPPGSSFEAFFGQGTRLTVV.